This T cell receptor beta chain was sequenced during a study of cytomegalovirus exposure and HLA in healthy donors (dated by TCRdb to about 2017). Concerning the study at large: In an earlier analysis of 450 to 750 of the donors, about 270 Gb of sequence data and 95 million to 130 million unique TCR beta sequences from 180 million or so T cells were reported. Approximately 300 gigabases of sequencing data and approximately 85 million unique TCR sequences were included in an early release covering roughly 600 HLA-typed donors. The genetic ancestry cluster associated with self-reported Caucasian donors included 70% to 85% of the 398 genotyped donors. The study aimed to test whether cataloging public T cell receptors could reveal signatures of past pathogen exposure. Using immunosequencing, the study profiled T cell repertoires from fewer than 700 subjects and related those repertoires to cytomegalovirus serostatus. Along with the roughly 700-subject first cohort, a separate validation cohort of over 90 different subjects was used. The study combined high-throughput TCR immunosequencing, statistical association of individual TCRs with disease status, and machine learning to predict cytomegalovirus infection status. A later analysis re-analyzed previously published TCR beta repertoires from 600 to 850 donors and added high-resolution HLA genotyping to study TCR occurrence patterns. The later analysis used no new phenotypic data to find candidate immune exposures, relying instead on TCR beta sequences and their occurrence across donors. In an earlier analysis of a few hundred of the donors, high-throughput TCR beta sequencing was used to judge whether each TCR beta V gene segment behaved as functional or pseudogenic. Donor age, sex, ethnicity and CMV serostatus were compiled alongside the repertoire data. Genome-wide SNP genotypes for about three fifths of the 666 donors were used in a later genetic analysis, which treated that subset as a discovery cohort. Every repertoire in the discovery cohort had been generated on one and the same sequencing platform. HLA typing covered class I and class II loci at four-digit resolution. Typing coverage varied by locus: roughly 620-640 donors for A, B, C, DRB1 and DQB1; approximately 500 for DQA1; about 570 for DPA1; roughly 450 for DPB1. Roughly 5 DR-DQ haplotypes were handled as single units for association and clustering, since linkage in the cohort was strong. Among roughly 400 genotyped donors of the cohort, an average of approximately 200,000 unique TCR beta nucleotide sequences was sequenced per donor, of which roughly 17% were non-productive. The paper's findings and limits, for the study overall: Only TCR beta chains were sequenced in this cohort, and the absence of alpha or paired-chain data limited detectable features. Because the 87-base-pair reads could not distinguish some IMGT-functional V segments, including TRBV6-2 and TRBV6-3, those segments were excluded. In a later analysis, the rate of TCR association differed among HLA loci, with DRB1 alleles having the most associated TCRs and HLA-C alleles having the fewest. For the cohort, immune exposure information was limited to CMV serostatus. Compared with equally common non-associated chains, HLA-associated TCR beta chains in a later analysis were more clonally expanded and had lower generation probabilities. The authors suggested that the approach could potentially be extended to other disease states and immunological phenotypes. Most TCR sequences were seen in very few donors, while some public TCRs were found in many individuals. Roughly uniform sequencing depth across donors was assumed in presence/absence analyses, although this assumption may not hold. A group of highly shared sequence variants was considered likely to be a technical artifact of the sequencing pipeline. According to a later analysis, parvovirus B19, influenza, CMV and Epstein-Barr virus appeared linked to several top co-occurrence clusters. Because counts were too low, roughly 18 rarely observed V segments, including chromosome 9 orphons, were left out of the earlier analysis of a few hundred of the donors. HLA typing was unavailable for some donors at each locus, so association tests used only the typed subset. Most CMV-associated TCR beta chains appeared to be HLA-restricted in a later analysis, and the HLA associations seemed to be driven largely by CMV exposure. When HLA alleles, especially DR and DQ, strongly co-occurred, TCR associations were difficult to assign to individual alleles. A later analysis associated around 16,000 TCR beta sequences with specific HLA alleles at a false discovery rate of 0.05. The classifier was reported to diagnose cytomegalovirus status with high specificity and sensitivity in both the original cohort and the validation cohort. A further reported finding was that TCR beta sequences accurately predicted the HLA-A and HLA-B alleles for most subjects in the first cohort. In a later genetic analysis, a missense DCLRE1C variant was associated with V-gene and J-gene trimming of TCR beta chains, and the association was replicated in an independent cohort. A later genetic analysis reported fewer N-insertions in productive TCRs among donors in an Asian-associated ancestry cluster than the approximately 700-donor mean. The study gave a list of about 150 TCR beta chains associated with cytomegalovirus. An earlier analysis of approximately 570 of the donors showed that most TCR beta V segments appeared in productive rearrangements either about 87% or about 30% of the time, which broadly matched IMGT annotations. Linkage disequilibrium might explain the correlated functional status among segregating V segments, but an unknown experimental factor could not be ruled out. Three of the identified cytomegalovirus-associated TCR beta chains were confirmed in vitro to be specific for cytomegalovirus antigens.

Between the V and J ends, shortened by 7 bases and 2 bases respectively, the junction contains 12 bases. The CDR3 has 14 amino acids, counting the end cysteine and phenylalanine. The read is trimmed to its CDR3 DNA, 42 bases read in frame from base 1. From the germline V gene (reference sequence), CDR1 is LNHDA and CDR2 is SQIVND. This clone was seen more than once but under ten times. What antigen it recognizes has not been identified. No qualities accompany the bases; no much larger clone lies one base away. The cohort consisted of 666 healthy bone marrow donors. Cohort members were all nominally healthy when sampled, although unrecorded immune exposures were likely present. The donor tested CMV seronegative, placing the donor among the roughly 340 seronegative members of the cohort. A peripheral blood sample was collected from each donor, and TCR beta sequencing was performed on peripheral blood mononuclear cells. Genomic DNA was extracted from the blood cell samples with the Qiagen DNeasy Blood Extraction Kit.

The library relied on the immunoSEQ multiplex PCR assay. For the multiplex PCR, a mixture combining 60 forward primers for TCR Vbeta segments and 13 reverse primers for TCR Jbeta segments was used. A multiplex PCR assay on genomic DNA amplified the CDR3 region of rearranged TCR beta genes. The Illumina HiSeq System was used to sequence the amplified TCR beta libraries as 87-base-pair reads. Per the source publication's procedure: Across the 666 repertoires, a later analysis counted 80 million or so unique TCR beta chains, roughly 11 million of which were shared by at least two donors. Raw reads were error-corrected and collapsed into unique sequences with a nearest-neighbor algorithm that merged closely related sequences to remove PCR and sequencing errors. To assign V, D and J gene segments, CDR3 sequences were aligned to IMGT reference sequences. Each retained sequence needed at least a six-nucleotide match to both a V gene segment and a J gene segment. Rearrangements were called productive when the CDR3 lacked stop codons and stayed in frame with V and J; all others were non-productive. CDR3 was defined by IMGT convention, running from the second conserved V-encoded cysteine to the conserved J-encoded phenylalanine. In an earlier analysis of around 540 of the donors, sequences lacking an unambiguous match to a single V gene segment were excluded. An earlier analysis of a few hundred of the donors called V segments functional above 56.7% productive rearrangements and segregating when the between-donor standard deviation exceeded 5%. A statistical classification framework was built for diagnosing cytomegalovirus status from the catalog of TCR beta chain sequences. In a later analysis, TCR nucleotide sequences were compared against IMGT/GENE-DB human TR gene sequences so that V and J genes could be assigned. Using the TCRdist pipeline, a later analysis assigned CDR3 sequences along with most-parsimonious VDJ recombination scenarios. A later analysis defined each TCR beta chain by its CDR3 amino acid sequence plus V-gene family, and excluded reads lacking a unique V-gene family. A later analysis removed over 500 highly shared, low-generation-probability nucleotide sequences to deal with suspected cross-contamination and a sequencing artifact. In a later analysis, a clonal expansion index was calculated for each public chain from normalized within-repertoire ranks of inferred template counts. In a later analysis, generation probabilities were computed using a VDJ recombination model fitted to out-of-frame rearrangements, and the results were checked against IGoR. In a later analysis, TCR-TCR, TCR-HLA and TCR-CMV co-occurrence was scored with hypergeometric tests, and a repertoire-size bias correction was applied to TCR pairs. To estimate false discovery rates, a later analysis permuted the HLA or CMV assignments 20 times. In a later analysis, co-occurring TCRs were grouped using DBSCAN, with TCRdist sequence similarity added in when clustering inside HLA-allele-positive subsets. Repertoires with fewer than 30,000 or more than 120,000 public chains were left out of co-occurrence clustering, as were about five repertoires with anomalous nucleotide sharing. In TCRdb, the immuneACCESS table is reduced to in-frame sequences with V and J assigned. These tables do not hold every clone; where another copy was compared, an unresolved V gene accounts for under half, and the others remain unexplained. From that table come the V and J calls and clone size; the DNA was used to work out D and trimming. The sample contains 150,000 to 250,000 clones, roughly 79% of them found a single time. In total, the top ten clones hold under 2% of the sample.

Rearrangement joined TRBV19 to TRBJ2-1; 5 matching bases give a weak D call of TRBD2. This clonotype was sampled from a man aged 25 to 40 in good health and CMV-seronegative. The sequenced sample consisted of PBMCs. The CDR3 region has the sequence CASTGRAAYNEQFF. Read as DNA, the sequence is TGTGCCAGTACTGGGCGGGCCGCCTACAATGAGCAGTTCTTC.